These T cell receptor beta chains were read from a single sample in a study of shared clonotypes between healthy human individuals. Clones were sequenced by immunoSEQ multiplex PCR, and TCRdb holds only the in-frame ones, with some missing. This sample has approximately 2,000,000 clones, with about 94% found just once. The sequencing input was naive CD8+ T cells from PBMCs. These TCRs come from a man aged 18 to 29 in good health. Some clones in this sample may be carry-over from other donors' samples. The CDR3 runs from the conserved cysteine through the conserved F or W. Each record gives: CDR3 protein, clone size, CDR3 length, J gene, V gene. A clone size is listed for some rows: how often the clone was seen (once, few, many), or a class if it is expanded.

CDR3aa: CASSPRPDGGDYGYTF; abundance: -; len: 16; j_gene: TRBJ1-2; v_gene: TRBV7-8
CDR3aa: CASTPTPYTDTQYF; abundance: -; len: 14; j_gene: TRBJ2-3; v_gene: TRBV2
CDR3aa: CASTISGDSGNTIYF; abundance: -; len: 15; j_gene: TRBJ1-3; v_gene: TRBV7-8
CDR3aa: CASSIDAGNYGYTF; abundance: -; len: 14; j_gene: TRBJ1-2; v_gene: TRBV19
CDR3aa: CASSQGAREKLFF; abundance: once; len: 13; j_gene: TRBJ1-4; v_gene: TRBV5-1
CDR3aa: CASSPGQGEDYGYTF; abundance: -; len: 15; j_gene: TRBJ1-2; v_gene: TRBV7-9
CDR3aa: CASSLFGGVVRDYGYTF; abundance: -; len: 17; j_gene: TRBJ1-2; v_gene: TRBV27
CDR3aa: CASSPSGDINEQFF; abundance: -; len: 14; j_gene: TRBJ2-1; v_gene: TRBV28
CDR3aa: CASSQEPVIAGVGNEQFF; abundance: -; len: 18; j_gene: TRBJ2-1; v_gene: TRBV4-2
CDR3aa: CASYPYRGILAGVNTETQYF; abundance: -; len: 20; j_gene: TRBJ2-5; v_gene: TRBV27
CDR3aa: CASSQLGDRGSEKLFF; abundance: -; len: 16; j_gene: TRBJ1-4; v_gene: TRBV13
CDR3aa: CAISTGSKGGYTF; abundance: -; len: 13; j_gene: TRBJ1-2; v_gene: TRBV10-3
CDR3aa: CASSQDIRNEQFF; abundance: -; len: 13; j_gene: TRBJ2-1; v_gene: TRBV4-3
CDR3aa: CASSVGGRPTDTQYF; abundance: -; len: 15; j_gene: TRBJ2-3; v_gene: TRBV9
CDR3aa: CAIRTQGYEQYF; abundance: -; len: 12; j_gene: TRBJ2-7; v_gene: TRBV10-3
CDR3aa: CASSEKGVYPYEQYF; abundance: -; len: 15; j_gene: TRBJ2-7; v_gene: TRBV6-1
CDR3aa: CASSQGQVHGYTF; abundance: -; len: 13; j_gene: TRBJ1-2; v_gene: TRBV5-1
CDR3aa: CASSLVTAPQETQYF; abundance: -; len: 15; j_gene: TRBJ2-5; v_gene: TRBV13
CDR3aa: CASSPTTSGPWGNEQFF; abundance: -; len: 17; j_gene: TRBJ2-1; v_gene: TRBV14